The present T cell receptor beta chain was sequenced within a study of cytomegalovirus exposure and HLA in healthy donors. This clone occurred once. The protocol was immunoSEQ multiplex PCR, while the TCRdb copy is restricted to in-frame clones and leaves out a portion. The table records roughly 52,000 clones, around 90% of them present only once. Sequencing was performed on PBMCs. This TCR was recovered from a young man in good health and CMV-seronegative.

The CDR3 DNA is TGTGCCAGCTCCGCTGACATCGATAACTATGGCTACACCTTC. Its translation is CASSADIDNYGYTF. The chain links TRBV18 to TRBJ1-2; D is unresolved. Germline CDR1 reads KGHSH; CDR2 reads LQKENI. The CDR3 is made up of 14 amino acids. Trimming pared 6 bases from V and 1 base from J, leaving 12 bases between.